The 24 T cell receptor beta chains below were found in one sample sequenced in a study of T cell responses to AZD1222 COVID-19 vaccine. The data were produced by immunoSEQ multiplex PCR, yet TCRdb's version contains in-frame clones alone and is incomplete. The sample lists 87,000 or so clones; roughly nine tenths were seen once. The input for sequencing was peripheral blood, taken on day 0 of AZD1222 vaccination. These receptors all come from an adult in good health.

This clone appeared a few times. The chain is built from TRBV6-5 and TRBJ1-5; D is unresolved. CDR3 length: 14 residues. V was pared by 8 bases and J by 3 bases, with 14 bases between. Germline V gene data show CDR1 as MNHEY and CDR2 as SVGAGI. CDR3 residues: CASRNNLVNQPQHF. In DNA form, the CDR3 reads TGTGCCAGCCGAAACAATCTTGTCAATCAGCCCCAGCATTTT.

The J gene is TRBJ1-2, the V gene TRBV10-3; D call uncertain. The V end was cut by 2 bases, the J end by 0 bases, with 10 bases between. The length of the CDR3 is 15 residues. Germline lookup yields CDR1 ENHRY and CDR2 SYGVKD. The CDR3 nucleotides read TGTGCCATCAGTGAGGTTTTGTCAACTAACTATGGCTACACCTTC. It translates to CAISEVLSTNYGYTF.

This clone was observed a single time. The V call is TRBV12-3 or TRBV12-4, the J call TRBJ2-2; D is unclear. The V gene lost 6 bases and the J gene lost 8 bases, with 13 bases spanning the gap. There are 13 residues in the CDR3. The CDR3 nucleotides read TGTGCCAGCAGACGACCTCCTGGGGGGGAGCTGTTTTTT. Its protein product is CASRRPPGGELFF.

V usage is TRBV27 and J usage is TRBJ1-6; no clear D. The germline V gene has CDR1 MNHEY and CDR2 SMNVEV (reference sequence). This CDR3 region has 15 residues. V shed 6 bases and J shed 7 bases, with 16 bases lying between them. DNA of the CDR3: TGTGCCAGCAGCCCTTTTGAGGCCCTGAATTCACCCCTCCACTTT. It is translated as CASSPFEALNSPLHF.

The chain joins TRBV12-3 or TRBV12-4 to TRBJ1-1; D is uncertain. V lost 3 bases to trimming and J lost 8 bases, with 10 bases between them. The CDR3 covers 12 residues. CDR3 sequence (DNA): TGTGCCAGCAGTTTTGGGTCGGAGGAAGCTTTCTTT. Encoded protein: CASSFGSEEAFF.

V is TRBV5-6 and J is TRBJ2-7; tentative D call: TRBD1 (6 bases). V gave up 4 bases and J gave up 6 bases, with 20 bases separating them. Germline-derived CDR1 and CDR2 are SGHDT and YYEEEE. The CDR3 spans 15 residues. This chain's CDR3 is CASSASQGHLREQYF. The CDR3 region has the DNA TGTGCCAGCAGCGCTTCACAGGGACACCTACGCGAGCAGTACTTC.

The chain employs TRBV4-1 and TRBJ1-6; the match to TRBD1 covers 10 bases. Trimming at V came to 3 bases and at J to 9 bases, leaving 8 bases not matched to a gene. This CDR3 has 16 residues. CDR1 is MGHRA, CDR2 YSYEKL, per germline. The CDR3 DNA follows: TGCGCCAGCAGCCACAGCACGGGACAGGGGATTTCACCCCTCCACTTT. Its translation: CASSHSTGQGISPLHF.

The chain couples TRBV12-3 or TRBV12-4 to TRBJ1-2; maybe TRBD1 (5 bases). The CDR3 contains 13 residues. Trimming shortened V by 8 bases and J by 1 base, and 11 bases separated the two germline ends. DNA for the CDR3: TGTGCCAGCTTGGGGGGGAATAACTATGGCTACACCTTC. This encodes CASLGGNNYGYTF.

J is TRBJ2-7 and V is TRBV11-2; the D gene is possibly TRBD1 (6 bases). CDR1 SGHAT and CDR2 FQNNGV come from the germline V gene. Trimming pared 0 bases from V and 3 bases from J, leaving 12 bases between. CDR3 length: 15 residues. CDR3 sequence (DNA): TGTGCCAGCAGCTTAGATTTGGACAGCCTCTACGAGCAGTACTTC. Translating it yields CASSLDLDSLYEQYF.

The CDR3 DNA reads TGTGCCAGCAGTCTTACAGAAACTAGCTATGGCTACACCTTC. Translating it yields CASSLTETSYGYTF. The chain links TRBV11-2 to TRBJ1-2; unclear D gene. The CDR3 is 14 residues long. Trimming cost V 6 bases and J 4 bases, with 15 bases left between them. Germline CDR1 SGHAT, CDR2 FQNNGV.

The chain employs TRBV19 and TRBJ1-1; the match to TRBD1 covers 8 bases. The CDR3 totals 13 residues. With 5 bases clipped from V and 11 bases from J, the junction kept 10 bases outside the gene matches. Germline V CDR1 and CDR2: LNHDA, SQIVND (reference sequence). The CDR3, as DNA: TGTGCCAGTAGTTTTATCGACAGGGGCGATGCTTTCTTT. Protein sequence: CASSFIDRGDAFF.

This sequence joins TRBV5-1 and TRBJ1-1; 8 bases fit TRBD1. The V gene's germline CDR1 is SGHRS and CDR2 YFSETQ. V gave up 4 bases and J gave up 5 bases; unmatched junction bases: 4. The CDR3 is 13 residues long. This CDR3 is CASSKDRGTEAFF. CDR3 coding DNA: TGCGCCAGCAGCAAAGACAGGGGTACTGAAGCTTTCTTT.

The J gene is TRBJ1-1, the V gene TRBV7-9, with TRBD1 matching 9 bases. Germline V CDR1 and CDR2: SEHNR, FQNEAQ (reference sequence). The CDR3 extends over 15 amino acids. V was pared by 5 bases and J by 4 bases, with 8 bases of the junction left unmatched. The CDR3 DNA sequence: TGTGCCAGCAGCCACCCTGGACAGGGGACCACTGAAGCTTTCTTT. Translated: CASSHPGQGTTEAFF.

The CDR3 region is CASSPVGGGNTGELFF. CDR3 DNA: TGCGCCAGCAGCCCCGTTGGGGGGGGCAACACCGGGGAGCTGTTTTTT. The V call is TRBV5-1, the J call TRBJ2-2, with D perhaps TRBD2 (7 bases). The germline V and J ends were trimmed by 4 bases and 2 bases, with 15 bases remaining between them. There are 16 residues in the CDR3. Germline CDR1 and CDR2: SGHRS and YFSETQ.

This clone occurred once. The rearrangement uses TRBV7-2 and TRBJ2-3, with D unclear. The CDR3 is made up of 15 amino acids. The V end lost 3 bases, the J end lost 6 bases, and 16 bases lay between the germline ends. Germline CDR1 reads SGHTA; CDR2 reads FQGNSA. The CDR3 reads CASSFSIGARDTQYF. CDR3 bases: TGTGCCAGCAGCTTCTCCATTGGAGCGAGGGATACGCAGTATTTT.

In DNA, the CDR3 is TGTGCCAGCAGAGTCCTCTATGGCTACACCTTC. It encodes CASRVLYGYTF. The V and J genes are TRBV28 and TRBJ1-2, with D hard to call. This CDR3 comprises 11 residues. Germline lookup yields CDR1 MDHEN and CDR2 SYDVKM. V lost 6 bases and J 4 bases, leaving 6 bases between the germline ends.

The J gene is TRBJ2-7, the V gene TRBV12-5; D unclear. V lost 2 bases and J 1 base, leaving 9 bases between the germline ends. CDR1 LGHNT and CDR2 FRNRAP come from the germline V gene. CDR3 length: 14 residues. In DNA form, the CDR3 reads TGTGCTAGTGGTTTGCTCCTAGGGTCCTACGAGCAGTACTTC. It translates to CASGLLLGSYEQYF.

The chain carries TRBV10-3 and TRBJ2-2; the D gene is possibly TRBD1 (6 bases). The CDR3 is 12 residues long. Between the trimmed V and J ends, which lost 10 bases and 1 base, there was a span of 7 bases. Germline assignment: CDR1 ENHRY and CDR2 SYGVKD. The CDR3 DNA is TGTGCCACGGGACAGAACACCGGGGAGCTGTTTTTT. This encodes CATGQNTGELFF.

CDR3 amino acids: CATTQAGGNQETQYF. The CDR3, as DNA: TGTGCCACGACCCAAGCAGGGGGGAACCAAGAGACCCAGTACTTC. The chain carries TRBV10-3 and TRBJ2-5; D perhaps matches TRBD1 (7 bases). V lost 10 bases, J lost 0 bases, and 18 bases lay in between. Per the germline V gene, CDR1 is ENHRY and CDR2 is SYGVKD. The CDR3 spans 15 residues.

The chain uses TRBV7-9 and TRBJ1-2; perhaps TRBD1 as D (5 bases). The CDR3 runs 14 residues. Germline V gives CDR1 SEHNR, CDR2 FQNEAQ (reference sequence). The V end was cut by 7 bases, the J end by 6 bases, with 18 bases between. DNA for the CDR3: TGTGCCAGCAACAAACGGGACTTAGGGGATGGCTACACCTTC. Translated: CASNKRDLGDGYTF.

The chain carries TRBV27 and TRBJ1-6; 10 nucleotides agree with TRBD1. Per the germline V gene, CDR1 is MNHEY and CDR2 is SMNVEV (reference sequence). This CDR3 has 15 amino acids. V lost 6 bases, J lost 11 bases, and 10 bases stayed unmatched. For the CDR3, the DNA is TGTGCCAGCAGACGGACAGGGGGTCATTTGGCACCCCTCCACTTT. It encodes CASRRTGGHLAPLHF.

This clone was seen just once. V is TRBV9 and J is TRBJ1-1; TRBD1 is a possible D gene (5 bases). V shed 0 bases and J shed 11 bases, with 11 bases lying between them. The germline CDR1 and CDR2 sequences are SGDLS and YYNGEE. The CDR3 sequence is 12 residues long. The CDR3 protein is CASSVVGTRAFF. DNA for the CDR3: TGTGCCAGCAGCGTAGTGGGGACTCGGGCTTTCTTT.

This sequence joins TRBV7-8 and TRBJ1-4; 7 positions match TRBD1. Germline CDR1 reads SGHVS; CDR2 reads FQNEAQ. With 5 bases clipped from V and 1 base from J, the junction kept 4 bases outside the gene matches. This CDR3 has 15 residues. CDR3 loop: CASSPTGITNEKLFF. In nucleotides, the CDR3 is TGTGCCAGCAGCCCGACAGGGATAACTAATGAAAAACTGTTTTTT.

The chain joins TRBV6-1 to TRBJ2-3; TRBD2 agrees at 11 bases. Germline lookup yields CDR1 MNHNS and CDR2 SASEGT. This CDR3 spans 15 amino acids. The V gene end was trimmed by 6 bases and the J gene end by 1 base; junction bases not matched to a gene: 3. CDR3 protein: CASRETSGGTDTQYF. In nucleotides, the CDR3 is TGTGCCAGCAGGGAGACTAGCGGGGGCACAGATACGCAGTATTTT.